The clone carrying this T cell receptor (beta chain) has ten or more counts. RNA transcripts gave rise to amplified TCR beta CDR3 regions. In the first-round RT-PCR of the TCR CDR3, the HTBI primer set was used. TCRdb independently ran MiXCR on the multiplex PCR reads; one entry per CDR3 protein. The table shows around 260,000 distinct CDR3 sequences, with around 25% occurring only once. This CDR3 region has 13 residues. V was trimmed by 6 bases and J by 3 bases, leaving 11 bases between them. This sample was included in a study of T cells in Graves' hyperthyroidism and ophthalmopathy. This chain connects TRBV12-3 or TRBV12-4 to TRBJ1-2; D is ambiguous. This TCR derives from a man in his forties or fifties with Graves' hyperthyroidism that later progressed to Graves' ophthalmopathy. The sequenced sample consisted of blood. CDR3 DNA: TGTGCCAGCAGCCCAACTTTCGACTATGGCTACACCTTC. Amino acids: CASSPTFDYGYTF.